This T cell receptor (beta chain) was recorded in a study of T cells in Graves' hyperthyroidism and ophthalmopathy. Amplified TCR beta CDR3 regions came from RNA transcripts. Carried out on the TCR CDR3, a first-round RT-PCR used the HTBI primer set. TCRdb re-derived calls from the multiplex PCR reads in MiXCR, one entry per CDR3 protein. The sample holds hundreds of thousands of distinct CDR3 sequences, 12% to 15% seen once. The germline V gene encodes CDR1 SEHNR and CDR2 FQNEAQ (reference sequence). The germline V and J ends were trimmed by 5 bases and 7 bases, with 17 bases remaining between them. The CDR3 covers 14 residues. This clonotype was observed a handful of times.

The chain uses TRBV7-9 and TRBJ1-2; possibly TRBD1 for D (5 bases). The source of this sequence is a young woman with Graves' hyperthyroidism. Specimen: blood. The CDR3 DNA reads as TGTGCCAGCAGCCATCCTCAGGGCTTGATTGGCTACACCTTC. This gives the protein CASSHPQGLIGYTF.